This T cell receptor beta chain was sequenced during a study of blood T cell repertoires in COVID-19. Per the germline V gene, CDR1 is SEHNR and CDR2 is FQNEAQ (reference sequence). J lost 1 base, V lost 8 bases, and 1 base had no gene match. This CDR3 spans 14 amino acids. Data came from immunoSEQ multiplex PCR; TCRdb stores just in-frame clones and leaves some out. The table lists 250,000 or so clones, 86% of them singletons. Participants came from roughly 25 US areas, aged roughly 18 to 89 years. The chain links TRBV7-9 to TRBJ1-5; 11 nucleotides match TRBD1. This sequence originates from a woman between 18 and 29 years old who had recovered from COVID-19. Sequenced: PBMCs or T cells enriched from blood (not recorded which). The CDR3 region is CASGTGGSNQPQHF. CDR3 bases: TGTGCCAGCGGGACAGGGGGGAGCAATCAGCCCCAGCATTTT.